The entry below describes one TCR beta chain. Its specificity is unknown. The data are from a study of cytomegalovirus exposure and HLA in healthy donors. Study conclusions and caveats: The study put around 180 TCR beta chains on its list as cytomegalovirus-associated. In a later analysis, across HLA loci, associated TCR counts were highest for DRB1, lowest for HLA-C. As a later analysis showed, several of the most significant clusters appeared to be linked to common viral pathogens.

Donors likely had unrecorded immune exposures despite being nominally healthy when sampled. PCR employed 60 Vbeta and 13 Jbeta primers. Profiling relied on immunoSEQ multiplex PCR, and the TCRdb table lists in-frame clones only, not all of them. The sample lists 95,000 to 120,000 clones; 82% were seen once. Sequenced sample: PBMCs. This TCR was sampled from a young woman in good health and CMV-seronegative.

The CDR3, as DNA: TGTGCCAGCAGTTTAGGTAGTGTTGGTGGCTACACCTTC. The encoded protein is CASSLGSVGGYTF. This chain connects TRBV28 to TRBJ1-2; no definite D call. CDR3 size: 13 residues. Germline V gene sequence: CDR1 MDHEN, CDR2 SYDVKM. Trimming took 2 bases from V and 7 from J, leaving 11 bases between them.